This TCR beta chain appears in the sequencing data of a study of T-cell reconstitution after alpha-beta-depleted transplantation in children. During its preparation, the TCRbeta library received unique molecular identifiers. MiXCR, applied by TCRdb to the PCR reads, yields one record per CDR3 protein. This table holds around 580,000 distinct CDR3 sequences, under 30% found once. Study observations and caveats: TCRbeta diversity was high at day 60 in some patients (a result of surviving recipient T cells and thymic progenitors). A year post-transplant, T-cell counts and diversity derived mostly from newly produced T cells. Two months or so post-transplant, alpha-beta T cells reportedly derived from several hundred expanded graft clones.

Only a few counts were recorded for this clonotype. Antigen specificity is unknown. Germline CDR1 is ENHRY and CDR2 is SYGVKD. The V end lost 3 bases, the J end lost 2 bases, and 8 bases lay between the germline ends. The CDR3 has 14 residues. The input for sequencing was PBMCs, mostly from graft donor cells, taken 360 days after TCRalphabeta/CD19-depleted stem cell transplant. The chain recombines TRBV10-3 with TRBJ1-3; D gene uncertain. This receptor was taken from a boy under two years old who had a stem cell transplant for acute myeloid leukemia, so the T cells may come from the graft donor. The CDR3 loop reads CAISDGQTGNTIYF. The DNA of the CDR3 is TGTGCCATCAGTGACGGCCAGACTGGAAACACCATATATTTT.